The rows below give T cell receptor beta chains drawn from one sample of a study of naive and memory T cell subsets. TCRdb fed the 5' RACE reads into MiXCR, producing one record per CDR3 protein. The sample has about 62,000 distinct CDR3 sequences, 6% to 8.5% seen once. These receptors originate from a female donor in good health. The CDR3 runs from the conserved cysteine through the conserved F or W. A D gene is named only where the DNA matches it firmly. The size entry is marked missing in some rows and otherwise reads once, few, many or a size class.

size	D	V	J	CDR3	DNA
few	TRBD2	TRBV20-1	TRBJ2-1	CSASMASGRALEQFF	TGCAGTGCTAGTATGGCTAGCGGGAGGGCATTGGAGCAGTTCTTC
many	.	TRBV7-9	TRBJ1-6	CASSSDKFNSPLHF	TGTGCCAGCAGCTCGGACAAATTTAATTCACCCCTCCACTTT
few	.	TRBV20-1	TRBJ1-1	CSARSPVVTEAFF	TGCAGTGCTAGATCCCCTGTGGTCACTGAAGCTTTCTTT
.	TRBD1	TRBV19	TRBJ1-1	CASKGVFSGQGDTEAFF	TGTGCCAGTAAAGGTGTGTTTTCGGGACAGGGGGACACTGAAGCTTTCTTT
.	TRBD2	TRBV29-1	TRBJ2-5	CSVETGGRETQYF	TGCAGCGTTGAGACGGGAGGGAGAGAGACCCAGTACTTC
.	.	TRBV28	TRBJ2-1	CASSLQGEQFF	TGTGCCAGCAGTTTACAGGGTGAGCAGTTCTTC
few	.	TRBV19	TRBJ1-5	CASSIQVRQPQHF	TGTGCCAGTAGTATACAGGTCAGGCAGCCCCAGCATTTT
.	.	TRBV20-1	TRBJ2-1	CSAIYSTSSSYNEQFF	TGCAGTGCTATCTACTCTACATCGAGCTCCTACAATGAGCAGTTCTTC
many	.	TRBV29-1	TRBJ1-2	CSVDHQNYGYTF	TGCAGCGTTGATCACCAGAACTATGGCTACACCTTC
many	TRBD1	TRBV9	TRBJ1-1	CASSELQGVENTEAFF	TGTGCCAGCAGCGAATTACAGGGGGTCGAGAACACTGAAGCTTTCTTT
few	TRBD1	TRBV7-3	TRBJ2-1	CASSLLDRGNEQFF	TGTGCCAGCAGCTTACTTGACAGGGGCAATGAGCAGTTCTTC
.	.	TRBV5-4	TRBJ1-1	CASSPRRENMNTEAFF	TGTGCCAGCAGCCCTAGGAGAGAAAACATGAACACTGAAGCTTTCTTT
.	.	TRBV7-2	TRBJ2-7	CASSLASAVWDFRGYEQYF	TGTGCCAGCAGCTTAGCGAGTGCGGTTTGGGACTTCCGGGGATACGAGCAGTACTTC
many	TRBD1	TRBV7-2	TRBJ1-4	CASSLAGTGSLNEKLFF	TGTGCCAGCAGCTTAGCCGGGACAGGCTCCCTTAATGAAAAACTGTTTTTT
few	.	TRBV29-1	TRBJ1-1	CSVTPVVEAFF	TGCAGCGTCACGCCGGTCGTTGAAGCTTTCTTT
.	.	TRBV13	TRBJ2-5	CASSTGQLDQETQYF	TGTGCCAGCAGCACCGGACAGTTGGACCAAGAGACCCAGTACTTC
.	TRBD2	TRBV14	TRBJ2-3	CASSPVPRAKQREGFSTDTQYF	TGTGCCAGCAGTCCAGTCCCTCGGGCGAAACAACGGGAGGGCTTTAGCACAGATACGCAGTATTTT
.	.	TRBV9	TRBJ2-3	CASSVVGLADTQYF	TGTGCCAGCAGCGTAGTTGGATTGGCAGATACGCAGTATTTT
many	.	TRBV6-1	TRBJ1-4	CASTPRGGMGEKLFF	TGTGCCAGCACCCCCCGCGGGGGGATGGGGGAAAAACTGTTTTTT
few	.	TRBV19	TRBJ1-1	CASSMPQLGPQMNTEAFF	TGTGCCAGTAGTATGCCCCAACTCGGACCGCAGATGAACACTGAAGCTTTCTTT
many	.	TRBV29-1	TRBJ2-7	CSAAGVSSYEQYF	TGCAGCGCGGCCGGCGTGAGCTCCTACGAGCAGTACTTC
many	.	TRBV6-1	TRBJ1-1	CASSVITGTLLRAFF	TGTGCCAGCAGTGTTATAACCGGGACACTCTTGAGGGCTTTCTTT
many	.	TRBV15	TRBJ1-4	CATGGSATNEKLFF	TGTGCCACCGGTGGGAGTGCAACTAATGAAAAACTGTTTTTT
few	.	TRBV29-1	TRBJ1-2	CSVGSGGLYGYTF	TGCAGCGTTGGTTCGGGGGGTCTCTATGGCTACACCTTC
.	TRBD1	TRBV6-5	TRBJ1-2	CASSSTGFYGYTF	TGTGCCAGCAGCTCGACAGGGTTCTATGGCTACACCTTC
few	.	TRBV5-4	TRBJ2-1	CASSSGGRGVGHDEQFF	TGTGCCAGCAGCTCCGGGGGTCGCGGGGTGGGTCACGATGAGCAGTTCTTC
few	.	TRBV7-9	TRBJ1-1	CASSLQGGIAEAFF	TGTGCCAGCAGCTTACAGGGAGGAATAGCTGAAGCTTTCTTT
.	TRBD2	TRBV29-1	TRBJ2-7	CSVELGGTTYEQYF	TGCAGCGTTGAGTTGGGCGGGACTACTTACGAGCAGTACTTC
.	.	TRBV28	TRBJ2-5	CASSGRRGTAKAETQYF	TGTGCCAGCAGTGGCAGAAGGGGTACAGCTAAGGCTGAGACCCAGTACTTC